Presented here are 23 T cell receptor beta chains from one specimen sequenced in a study of T cell repertoires in cytomegalovirus infection. MiXCR, applied by TCRdb to the reads, yields one record per CDR3 protein. The sample holds around 210,000 distinct CDR3 sequences, roughly 6.5% seen once. The source material was PBMCs. Receptors were obtained from a human donor in good health (CMV status not recorded). Some clones in this sample may be carry-over from other donors' samples.

This clonotype was seen many times. The rearrangement links TRBV7-9 to TRBJ2-1; 9 bases are shared with TRBD2. Germline trimming cut 1 base from V and 1 base from J; bases unmatched to any gene: 2. Germline V gives CDR1 SEHNR, CDR2 FQNEAQ (reference sequence). The length of the CDR3 is 16 residues. This chain's CDR3 is CASSLVTSGSYNEQFF. The CDR3 bases are TGTGCCAGCAGCTTAGTGACTAGCGGATCCTACAATGAGCAGTTCTTC.

This clonotype was seen ten or more times. V and J are TRBV9 and TRBJ2-5; 16 positions agree with TRBD2. Germline CDR1 reads SGDLS; CDR2 reads YYNGEE. This CDR3 comprises 17 residues. V lost 3 bases and J lost 4; bases outside the gene matches: 6. Here the CDR3 DNA reads TGTGCCAGCAGCGATGGGACTAGCGGGGGGGCGTCAGAGACCCAGTACTTC. It is translated as CASSDGTSGGASETQYF. The full variable domain, completed using reference TRBV9 and TRBJ2-5, is DSGVTQTPKHLITATGQRVTLRCSPRSGDLSVYWYQQSLDQGLQFLIQYYNGEERAKGNILERFSAQQFPDLHSELNLSSLELGDSALYFCASSDGTSGGASETQYFGPGTRLLVL.

This clonotype was detected many times. The chain carries TRBV6-2 or TRBV6-3 and TRBJ2-1; the match to TRBD2 covers 8 bases. The CDR3 has 16 amino acids. V trimming: 5 bases; J trimming: 3 bases; junction bases outside the gene matches: 9. Germline CDR1 is MNHEY and CDR2 is SVGEGT. The DNA of the CDR3 is TGTGCCAGCAGTCCGGCGCTAGCGGGTAACTACAATGAGCAGTTCTTC. As protein: CASSPALAGNYNEQFF.

In its sample, this clonotype was seen many times. The chain couples TRBV5-1 to TRBJ2-5; 7 positions agree with TRBD1. Germline CDR1 is SGHRS and CDR2 is YFSETQ. The V and J ends lost 4 bases and 2 bases, in that order; junction bases with no gene match: 2. The CDR3 runs to 13 residues. CDR3 DNA sequence: TGCGCCAGCAGCCGACAGGGACAAGAGACCCAGTACTTC. Its translation: CASSRQGQETQYF.

The V gene is TRBV3-1, the J gene TRBJ2-7; 8 bases are a match to TRBD2. V lost 4 bases to trimming and J lost 0 bases; unmatched junction nucleotides: 5. There are 15 residues in the CDR3. The germline V gene encodes CDR1 LGHDT and CDR2 YNNKEL (reference sequence). The CDR3 reads CASSPAGAISYEQYF. Here the CDR3 DNA reads TGTGCCAGCAGCCCAGCGGGGGCCATCTCCTACGAGCAGTACTTC.

This clonotype has ten or more counts. The genes are TRBV5-5 and TRBJ2-2, with D hard to call. Germline assignment: CDR1 SGHKS and CDR2 YYEKEE (reference sequence). V was shortened by 0 bases and J by 4 bases, with 7 bases between the two germline ends. The CDR3 consists of 14 residues. The CDR3 spells CASSLEPLTGELFF. The CDR3 nucleotides read TGTGCCAGCAGCTTGGAACCACTCACCGGGGAGCTGTTTTTT.

This clonotype was seen many times. The chain combines TRBV6-6 with TRBJ1-2; D gene uncertain. V gave up 6 bases and J gave up 3 bases, with 20 bases separating them. Germline V gene lookup returns CDR1 MNHNY and CDR2 SVGAGI (reference sequence). The CDR3 is 16 residues long. The CDR3 sequence: CASRMTLPYVHYGYTF. In nucleotides, the CDR3 is TGTGCCAGCAGGATGACCCTCCCGTACGTCCACTATGGCTACACCTTC.

This clonotype was observed at least ten times. This rearrangement joins TRBV6-2 or TRBV6-3 to TRBJ2-2; 8 positions match TRBD1. The J segment lost 2 bases and the V segment lost 2 bases, leaving 4 bases of the junction unmatched. Per germline, CDR1 MNHEY and CDR2 SVGEGT. CDR3 length equals 16 residues. The CDR3 sequence: CASSYRTGRNTGELFF. CDR3 in DNA: TGTGCCAGCAGTTACAGGACAGGGCGAAACACCGGGGAGCTGTTTTTT.

This clonotype was seen at least ten times. The genes are TRBV27 and TRBJ2-7; 10 bases are shared with TRBD2. Germline assignment: CDR1 MNHEY and CDR2 SMNVEV (reference sequence). The CDR3 has 14 amino acids. V lost 4 bases, J lost 6 bases, and 6 bases stayed unmatched. The CDR3 nucleotides are TGTGCCAGCAGTTCGAGCGGGGGGGCCGCCGAGCAGTACTTC. Protein product: CASSSSGGAAEQYF.

This clonotype was seen ten or more times. The chain joins TRBV12-3 or TRBV12-4 to TRBJ1-6, with D possibly being TRBD1 (5 bases). CDR3 length: 12 residues. Trimming removed 5 bases at V and 8 bases at J, with 7 bases between. The CDR3 sequence: CASSMGDSPLHF. CDR3 DNA sequence: TGTGCCAGCAGTATGGGGGATTCACCCCTCCACTTT.

The chain links TRBV29-1 to TRBJ2-5; 9 bases line up with TRBD2. This CDR3 is 11 amino acids long. The germline V gene encodes CDR1 SQVTM and CDR2 ANQGSEA. J was trimmed by 4 bases and V by 8 bases; bases with no gene match: 2. The CDR3 nucleotides read TGCAGCATTAGCGGGGGAGAGACCCAGTACTTC. Translated, it gives CSISGGETQYF. Looking up the rest from reference TRBV29-1 and TRBJ2-5 gives the full variable domain: SAVISQKPSRDICQRGTSLTIQCQVDSQVTMMFWYRQQPGQSLTLIATANQGSEATYESGFVIDKFPISRPNLTFSTLTVSNMSPEDSSIYLCSISGGETQYFGPGTRLLVL.

The genes are TRBV28 and TRBJ1-2; the D gene is possibly TRBD1 (6 bases). The CDR3 has 13 amino acids. Germline V gene lookup returns CDR1 MDHEN and CDR2 SYDVKM. Trimming took off 6 bases at V and 4 bases at J, with 12 bases between the two ends. The CDR3 DNA reads TGTGCCAGCAGCTGGGACACCACCTATGGCTACACCTTC. Protein product: CASSWDTTYGYTF.

In this sample, this clonotype turned up many times. The J gene is TRBJ2-6, the V gene TRBV7-9; D is undetermined. V gave up 11 bases and J gave up 1 base, with 12 bases separating them. Germline loops: CDR1 SEHNR, CDR2 FQNEAQ (reference sequence). The CDR3 totals 14 residues. CDR3 region: CAVHPQSGANVLTF. CDR3 nucleotides: TGTGCCGTCCACCCTCAGTCTGGGGCCAACGTCCTGACTTTC.

This rearrangement joins TRBV23-1 to TRBJ1-1; the match to TRBD1 covers 9 bases. TRBV23-1 is identified as an open reading frame with a role that is uncertain. The ends lost 0 bases at V and 4 bases at J; junction bases unmatched: 6. The CDR3 is 16 amino acids. The CDR3 sequence is CASSQSRDRVGTEAFF. The CDR3 nucleotides are TGCGCCAGCAGTCAATCGAGGGACAGGGTGGGCACTGAAGCTTTCTTT.

This clonotype was recorded many times. The rearrangement uses TRBV7-2 and TRBJ2-1; TRBD1 is a possible D gene (5 bases). Between the trimmed V and J ends, which lost 3 bases and 6 bases, there was a span of 15 bases. CDR1 is SGHTA and CDR2 is FQGNSA in the germline V gene. This CDR3 is 15 amino acids long. The CDR3 DNA follows: TGTGCCAGCAGCTTCCCCGACAGCAGGAGCAATGAGCAGTTCTTC. Amino acids: CASSFPDSRSNEQFF.

This clonotype came up many times. This rearrangement joins TRBV20-1 to TRBJ2-2; D is perhaps TRBD1 or TRBD2 (5 bases each). The V gene lost 0 bases and the J gene lost 6 bases, with 14 bases spanning the gap. Germline-derived CDR1 and CDR2 are DFQATT and SNEGSKA (reference sequence). The CDR3 spans 15 residues. CDR3 DNA sequence: TGCAGTGCTAGAGATCGAAGGGACCCTTCCGGGGAGCTGTTTTTT. Residues: CSARDRRDPSGELFF.

This clonotype was seen ten or more times. The chain recombines TRBV13 with TRBJ2-6; D ambiguous. This CDR3 region has 14 residues. Trimming removed 2 bases from V and 0 bases from J, with 2 bases in between. Germline values: CDR1 PRHDT, CDR2 FYEKMQ (reference sequence). The CDR3 sequence is CASSLLSGANVLTF. The CDR3 DNA reads TGTGCCAGCAGCTTACTCTCTGGGGCCAACGTCCTGACTTTC.

This clonotype was seen ten or more times. The rearrangement links TRBV19 to TRBJ2-2; 12 nucleotides agree with TRBD2. V dropped 4 bases and J dropped 5; count of bases not matched to a gene: 5. The CDR3 has 16 residues. Germline V gene sequence: CDR1 LNHDA, CDR2 SQIVND (reference sequence). In DNA form, the CDR3 reads TGTGCCAGTAGTACCCGGACTAGCGGGGTTACCGGGGAGCTGTTTTTT. The encoded protein is CASSTRTSGVTGELFF. Supplemented by reference TRBV19 and TRBJ2-2, the full variable domain reads DGGITQSPKYLFRKEGQNVTLSCEQNLNHDAMYWYRQDPGQGLRLIYYSQIVNDFQKGDIAEGYSVSREKKESFPLTVTSAQKNPTAFYLCASSTRTSGVTGELFFGEGSRLTVL.

This clonotype was found many times. This chain links TRBV7-2 with TRBJ2-7, with TRBD1 matching 8 bases. CDR1 is SGHTA, CDR2 FQGNSA, per germline. V trimming: 2 bases; J trimming: 2 bases; junction bases outside the gene matches: 5. The CDR3 has 15 amino acids. CDR3 loop: CASSLSTGAPYEQYF. The CDR3 nucleotides read TGTGCCAGCAGCTTATCGACAGGGGCCCCCTACGAGCAGTACTTC. The variable domain in full, completed from reference TRBV7-2 and TRBJ2-7, reads GAGVSQSPSNKVTEKGKDVELRCDPISGHTALYWYRQSLGQGLEFLIYFQGNSAPDKSGLPSDRFSAERTGGSVSTLTIQRTQQEDSAVYLCASSLSTGAPYEQYFGPGTRLTVT.

The sample holds many counts of this clonotype. The chain combines TRBV29-1 with TRBJ2-3; tentative D call: TRBD1 (7 bases). Trimming took 5 bases from V and 3 from J, leaving 12 bases between them. CDR3 size: 13 residues. Germline CDR1 SQVTM, CDR2 ANQGSEA. This CDR3 is CSVKTGTTDTQYF. The DNA of the CDR3 is TGCAGCGTTAAGACAGGGACTACAGATACGCAGTATTTT.

This clonotype was seen repeatedly, ten times or more. This chain connects TRBV24-1 to TRBJ2-1; no definite D call. V was pared by 6 bases and J by 5 bases, with 7 bases between. This CDR3 has 12 residues. Germline V gives CDR1 KGHDR, CDR2 SFDVKD. The CDR3 bases are TGTGCCACCAGTTCAAACAACAATGAGCAGTTCTTC. Encoded protein: CATSSNNNEQFF.

The sample holds many counts of this clonotype. The chain links TRBV19 to TRBJ2-7; possibly TRBD1 or TRBD2 for D (5 bases each). Germline lookup yields CDR1 LNHDA and CDR2 SQIVND (reference sequence). The CDR3 is 14 amino acids. The V end was cut by 3 bases, the J end by 5 bases, with 14 bases between. CDR3 sequence: CASSMGVLRDEQYF. The DNA for the CDR3 is TGTGCCAGTAGTATGGGGGTATTGCGGGACGAGCAGTACTTC.

This clonotype was recorded at least ten times. This chain connects TRBV7-9 to TRBJ1-2; weak D call: TRBD1 (5 bases). V was trimmed by 5 bases and J by 8 bases, leaving 12 bases between them. CDR3 length equals 12 residues. The germline V gene encodes CDR1 SEHNR and CDR2 FQNEAQ (reference sequence). The CDR3 loop is CASSLSGRGYTF. CDR3 in DNA: TGTGCCAGCAGCCTGTCAGGGCGAGGCTACACCTTC.